This T cell receptor (beta chain) was sequenced in a study of T cells after yellow fever vaccination. Study observations and caveats: In FACS-sorted repertoires, abundant clonotypes from the bulk population could appear as contaminants.

TCRdb independently ran MiXCR on the 5' RACE reads; one entry per CDR3 protein. The sample includes just under 600,000 distinct CDR3 sequences, 13% of them seen just once. The CDR3 covers 12 residues. Germline values: CDR1 SQVTM, CDR2 ANQGSEA. V shed 4 bases and J shed 7 bases, with 12 bases lying between them. On this clonotype: Its antigen is as yet unknown.

The chain couples TRBV29-1 to TRBJ2-3; D not certain. The TCR comes from a man between 25 and 39 years old who received the YFV17D yellow fever vaccine. This specimen was PBMCs, taken on the day of the yellow fever booster vaccination. The CDR3 region is CSVVETPNTQYF. The DNA for the CDR3 is TGCAGCGTTGTTGAGACACCAAATACGCAGTATTTT.